Below, 11 T cell receptor beta chains from the same sample are listed, as sequenced in a study of cytomegalovirus exposure and HLA in healthy donors. It was with 60 Vbeta and 13 Jbeta primers that the PCR ran. The assay was immunoSEQ multiplex PCR, and TCRdb's table has in-frame clones only and misses some. The sample gives about 170,000 clones, roughly three quarters of which show up once; approximately 7.1% is in the top ten. Sequencing input: PBMCs. The receptors here all came from a man aged 40-49 years in good health and CMV-seropositive.

This sequence joins TRBV4-2 and TRBJ1-2; no definite D call. From germline, CDR1 is LGHNA and CDR2 YNFKEQ. The CDR3 totals 20 residues. V shed 0 bases and J shed 5 bases, with 28 bases lying between them. The CDR3 bases are TGTGCCAGCAGCCAAGATTGGGCGAGCGGGCAAATCTTAAGATATTATGGCTACACCTTC. This gives the protein CASSQDWASGQILRYYGYTF.

This clone came up a few times. The sample has other DNA sequences that encode this CDR3 too. The genes are TRBV6-1 and TRBJ1-3; 7 nucleotides agree with TRBD1. The ends lost 2 bases at V and 2 bases at J; junction bases unmatched: 3. CDR1 is MNHNS, CDR2 SASEGT, per germline. CDR3 length: 15 amino acids. The CDR3: CASSELTGAGNTIYF. CDR3 nucleotide sequence: TGTGCCAGCAGTGAATTAACAGGGGCTGGAAACACCATATATTTT.

The chain links TRBV6-5 to TRBJ1-6; possible D gene TRBD1, 5 bases. The V gene's germline CDR1 is MNHEY and CDR2 SVGAGI. Trimming shortened V by 10 bases and J by 6 bases, and 16 bases separated the two germline ends. The CDR3 is 14 amino acids. The CDR3 is CATKIDSVNSPLHF. CDR3 DNA: TGTGCCACCAAGATAGACAGCGTTAATTCACCCCTCCACTTT.

The chain uses TRBV4-3 and TRBJ1-2; D not certain. This CDR3 is 14 amino acids long. Germline values: CDR1 LGHNA, CDR2 YSLEER. The V gene lost 6 bases and the J gene lost 8 bases, with 19 bases spanning the gap. DNA of the CDR3: TGCGCCAGCAGTCCGGCTGAGGGCCTCGGCGGCTACACCTTC. Its protein product is CASSPAEGLGGYTF.

This clone has only one observation. The V and J genes are TRBV27 and TRBJ2-2, with D tentatively TRBD1 (6 bases). The germline V gene encodes CDR1 MNHEY and CDR2 SMNVEV (reference sequence). The CDR3 has 14 residues. V lost 10 bases and J 0 bases, leaving 12 bases between the germline ends. The CDR3 protein is CAIRQASNTGELFF. CDR3 coding DNA: TGTGCCATCAGACAGGCATCGAACACCGGGGAGCTGTTTTTT.

The chain is built from TRBV21-1 and TRBJ2-3; no DNA check was done on the table's D call, TRBD2. TRBV21-1 is a listed pseudogene. The CDR3 contains 20 residues. The CDR3 protein is CASNSQSAGGRECGKDTQYF. As DNA, the CDR3 is TGTGCCAGCAACTCTCAGTCGGCGGGGGGGCGTGAGTGCGGGAAGGATACGCAGTATTTT.

V gene TRBV6-4 combines with J gene TRBJ1-1, with 7 bases that match TRBD1. The CDR3 is made up of 15 amino acids. Germline V gene sequence: CDR1 MRHNA, CDR2 SNTAGT. V was pared by 5 bases and J by 5 bases, with 11 bases of the junction left unmatched. The CDR3 bases are TGTGCCAGCAGTTACAGAAACAGGGGAGGAACTGAAGCTTTCTTT. This gives the protein CASSYRNRGGTEAFF.

This sequence joins TRBV18 and TRBJ2-7, with 10 bases lining up with TRBD1. Trimming removed 3 bases from V and 2 bases from J; junction bases left unmatched: 7. This CDR3 spans 16 amino acids. Germline CDR1 is KGHSH and CDR2 is LQKENI. The DNA for the CDR3 is TGTGCCAGCTCACCCCGCCGGGGACAGGGGACCTACGAGCAGTACTTC. Protein: CASSPRRGQGTYEQYF. Full variable domain (outside the CDR3, taken from reference TRBV18 and TRBJ2-7): NAGVMQNPRHLVRRRGQEARLRCSPMKGHSHVYWYRQLPEEGLKFMVYLQKENIIDESGMPKERFSAEFPKEGPSILRIQQVVRGDSAAYFCASSPRRGQGTYEQYFGPGTRLTVT.

CDR3 sequence reads: CASSVAGGDYGYTF. The DNA of the CDR3 is TGTGCCAGCAGTGTTGCAGGGGGCGACTATGGCTACACCTTC. This chain connects TRBV2 to TRBJ1-2, with 8 bases identical to TRBD1. This CDR3 is built from 14 residues. The V gene's germline CDR1 is SNHLY and CDR2 FYNNEI. The V segment lost 4 bases and the J segment 3 bases; nucleotides outside the gene matches: 4.

This sequence joins TRBV16 and TRBJ1-1; a weak D match, TRBD1 (5 bases). Per germline, CDR1 KGHSY and CDR2 FQNENV. V dropped 5 bases and J dropped 5 bases, with 15 bases sitting between them. This CDR3 has 14 residues. CDR3 DNA sequence: TGTGCCAGCAGCGGCACCGTGGGGGGAACTGAAGCTTTCTTT. Protein: CASSGTVGGTEAFF.

The J gene is TRBJ2-7, the V gene TRBV5-4; TRBD2 agrees at 8 bases. The CDR3 has 16 residues. The V and J ends lost 4 bases and 4 bases, in that order; junction bases with no gene match: 13. CDR1 is SGHNT and CDR2 is YYREEE in the germline V gene (reference sequence). CDR3 loop: CASSPFSGGRFYEQYF. The CDR3 bases are TGTGCCAGCAGCCCGTTCAGCGGGGGAAGGTTTTACGAGCAGTACTTC.